This T cell receptor (beta chain) was profiled in a study of radiation and T cells in renal cell carcinoma. Overall study: Nephrectomy followed 15 Gy stereotactic body radiation by 4 weeks.

This CDR3 contains 12 residues. Per the germline V gene, CDR1 is SGHTA and CDR2 is FQGNSA. Trimming shortened V by 8 bases and J by 0 bases, and 7 bases separated the two germline ends. In regard to this clone: The antigen is unknown.

General study points: Baseline intratumoral clonotype presence is unknown without pretreatment biopsies. From baseline, blood top tumor clonotypes peaked at 2 weeks post-radiation.

Noted time point: blood 2 weeks post-SBRT. The treatment is: 15 Gy SBRT to primary tumor, nephrectomy 4 weeks later. This renal cell carcinoma was of the clear cell type. TCRdb's table, derived via immunoSEQ multiplex PCR, lists solely in-frame clones and lacks some. This table has some 130,000 clones, approximately 75% appearing once. The rearrangement links TRBV7-2 to TRBJ1-1; unclear D gene. The TCR was taken from a woman aged 60 to 75 with renal cell carcinoma. Material: blood, obtained from a patient whose treatment included radiotherapy and nephrectomy. The CDR3 sequence is CASVDLNTEAFF. In DNA, the CDR3 is TGTGCCAGCGTCGACTTGAACACTGAAGCTTTCTTT.